These T cell receptor beta chains were read from a single sample in a study of shared clonotypes between healthy human individuals. The data were produced by immunoSEQ multiplex PCR, yet TCRdb's version contains in-frame clones alone and is incomplete. The sample lists about 1.5 million clones, around 95% seen once, with roughly 1.2% in the top ten. Sequenced sample: naive CD4+ T cells sorted from blood. The source of these receptors is a man aged 25 to 40 in good health. The CDR3 runs from the conserved cysteine through the conserved F or W. The D gene is left open where the match is weak. A row's size may be missing; if present it is once, few, many or a size class.

d_call	v_call	j_call	clone_size	cdr3_nt	cdr3_aa
TRBD2	TRBV9	TRBJ2-7	-	TGTGCCAGCAGCGTACAAGGACTAGCGGGAGTCTACGAGCAGTACTTC	CASSVQGLAGVYEQYF
-	TRBV11-3	TRBJ2-7	-	TGTGCCAGCAGCCTTCGGTCCGGGATGTCGGTCTACGAGCAGTACTTC	CASSLRSGMSVYEQYF
TRBD2	TRBV15	TRBJ2-1	-	TGTGCCACCAGCAGAGCCCCCCCTAGCGCGGGAGCCAACTACAATGAGCAGTTCTTC	CATSRAPPSAGANYNEQFF
-	TRBV4-3	TRBJ2-7	-	TGCGCCAGCAGCCAGGGTCCCTCTTTGGAGCAGTACTTC	CASSQGPSLEQYF
-	TRBV10-3	TRBJ1-1	-	TGTGCCATCAGTGAGTCTGGGGGACGGCCGTTAATGAACACTGAAGCTTTCTTT	CAISESGGRPLMNTEAFF
-	TRBV20-1	TRBJ2-7	-	TGCAGTGCTAGAGCGATCTACGAGCAGTACTTC	CSARAIYEQYF
-	TRBV6-5	TRBJ2-3	-	TGTGCCAGTTCTCCGCGGTGGAGCACAGATACGCAGTATTTT	CASSPRWSTDTQYF
-	TRBV28	TRBJ2-2	-	TGTGCCAGCAGCGAAACAGGGTTTGACACCGGGGAGCTGTTTTTT	CASSETGFDTGELFF
-	TRBV4-2	TRBJ2-4	-	TGTGCCAGCAGCCAAGCGGCGGGCTCAAACATTCAGTACTTC	CASSQAAGSNIQYF
-	TRBV28	TRBJ1-2	-	TGTGCCAGCACCTCGACAGGTTTTAACTATGGCTACACCTTC	CASTSTGFNYGYTF
-	TRBV28	TRBJ1-4	-	TGTGCCAGCAGTTCTCCGGCAACTAATGAAAAACTGTTTTTT	CASSSPATNEKLFF
TRBD1	TRBV28	TRBJ2-5	-	TGTGCCAGCAGTTTAACAGGGGCGGAGACCCAGTACTTC	CASSLTGAETQYF
-	TRBV6-6	TRBJ1-5	-	TGTGCCAGCTCGCGTCAGGGCAATCAGCCCCAGCATTTT	CASSRQGNQPQHF
-	TRBV28	TRBJ2-5	-	TGTGCCAGCGCACGGATTATGTCGACCCAGTACTTC	CASARIMSTQYF
TRBD2	TRBV19	TRBJ2-1	once	TGTGCCAGTAGTATGCTAGGCGGGAGCATCTACAATGAGCAGTTCTTC	CASSMLGGSIYNEQFF
-	TRBV6-5	TRBJ2-5	-	TGTGCCAGCAAGGCAGGGCCCCCAGAGACCCAGTACTTC	CASKAGPPETQYF